Listed here is a single T cell receptor beta chain. Its cognate antigen is unknown. Per the original methods: Filtering differed since immunoSEQ provided only junctions, with no quality scores. Measured with immunoSEQ multiplex PCR; TCRdb has only the in-frame clones, and not every one. The V and J calls and clone size are taken from that table; D and trimming were inferred from the DNA. The sample has roughly 2,000,000 clones, roughly 93% seen once; the top ten hold around 1.7%. Terminally differentiated effector memory CD45RA+ cells were excluded by CCR7 positive selection of CD45RO-negative cells. After removal of 1 base from V and 0 bases from J, the junction contained 13 bases not matched to a gene. The CDR3 is made up of 20 amino acids. From germline, CDR1 is SGHRS and CDR2 YFSETQ. The sample comes from a study of shared clonotypes between healthy human individuals. Study-wide findings and caveats: Across subsets, estimated richness was generally greater for naive than for memory populations. Among several donors, roughly 5% of naive CD4 clonotypes were found in common. Non-shared clonotypes had lower generation probabilities than clonotypes shared by all four sorted-subset donors.

The source is a man aged 18 to 29 in good health. Some clones in this sample may be carry-over from other donors' samples. The sample comprised naive CD8+ T cells from PBMCs. This rearrangement joins TRBV5-1 to TRBJ2-1, with 10 bases fitting TRBD2. The chain's CDR3 is CASSLNPGLAEGSSYNEQFF. CDR3 in DNA: TGCGCCAGCAGCTTGAATCCCGGACTAGCGGAGGGGAGCTCCTACAATGAGCAGTTCTTC.